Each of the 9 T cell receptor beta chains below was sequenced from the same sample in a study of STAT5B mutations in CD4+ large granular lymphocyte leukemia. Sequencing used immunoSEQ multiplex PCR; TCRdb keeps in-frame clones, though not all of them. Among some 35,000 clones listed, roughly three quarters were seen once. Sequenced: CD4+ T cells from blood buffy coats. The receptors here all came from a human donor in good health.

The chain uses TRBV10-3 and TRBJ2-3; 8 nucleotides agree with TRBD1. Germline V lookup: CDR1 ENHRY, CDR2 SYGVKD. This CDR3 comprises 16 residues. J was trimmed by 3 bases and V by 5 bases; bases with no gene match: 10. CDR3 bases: TGTGCCATCAGTCTCATGGACAGGGTGGGAACAGATACGCAGTATTTT. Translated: CAISLMDRVGTDTQYF.

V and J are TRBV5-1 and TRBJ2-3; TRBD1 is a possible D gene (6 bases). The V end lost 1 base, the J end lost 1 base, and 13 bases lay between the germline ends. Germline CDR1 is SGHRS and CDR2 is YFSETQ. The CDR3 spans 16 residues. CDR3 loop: CASSLIWGPGTDTQYF. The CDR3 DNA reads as TGCGCCAGCAGCTTGATCTGGGGGCCAGGCACAGATACGCAGTATTTT.

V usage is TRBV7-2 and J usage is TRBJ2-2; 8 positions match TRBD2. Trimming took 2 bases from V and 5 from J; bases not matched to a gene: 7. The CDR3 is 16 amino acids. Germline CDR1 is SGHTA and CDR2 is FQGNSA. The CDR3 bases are TGTGCCAGCAGCTTATCGGGGGGGGCAGGAACCGGGGAGCTGTTTTTT. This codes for CASSLSGGAGTGELFF.

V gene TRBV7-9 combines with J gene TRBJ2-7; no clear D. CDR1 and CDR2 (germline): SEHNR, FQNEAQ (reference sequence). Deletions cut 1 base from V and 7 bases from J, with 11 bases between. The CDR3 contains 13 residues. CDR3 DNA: TGTGCCAGCAGCTTAGATCTACTTAGAGAGCAGTACTTC. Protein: CASSLDLLREQYF.

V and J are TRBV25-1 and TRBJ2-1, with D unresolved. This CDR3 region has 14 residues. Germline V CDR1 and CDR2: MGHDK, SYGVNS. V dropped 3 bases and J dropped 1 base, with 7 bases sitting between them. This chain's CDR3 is CASSEWQSYNEQFF. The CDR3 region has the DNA TGTGCCAGCAGTGAGTGGCAGTCCTACAATGAGCAGTTCTTC.

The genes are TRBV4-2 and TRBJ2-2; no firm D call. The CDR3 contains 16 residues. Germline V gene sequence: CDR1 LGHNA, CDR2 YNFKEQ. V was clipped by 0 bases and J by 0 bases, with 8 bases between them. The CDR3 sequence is CASSQEENANTGELFF. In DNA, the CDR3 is TGTGCCAGCAGCCAAGAGGAAAACGCGAACACCGGGGAGCTGTTTTTT.

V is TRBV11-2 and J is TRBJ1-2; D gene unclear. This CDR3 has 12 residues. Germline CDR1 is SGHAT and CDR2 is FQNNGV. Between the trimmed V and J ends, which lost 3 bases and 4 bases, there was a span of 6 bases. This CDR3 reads CASSFHTYGYTF. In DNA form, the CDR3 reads TGTGCCAGCAGCTTTCACACCTATGGCTACACCTTC.

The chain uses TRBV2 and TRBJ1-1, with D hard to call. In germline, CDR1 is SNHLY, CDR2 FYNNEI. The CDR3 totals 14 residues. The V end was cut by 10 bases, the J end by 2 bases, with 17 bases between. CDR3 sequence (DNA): TGTGCCAACAATTTTGGGGATCCCAACACTGAAGCTTTCTTT. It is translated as CANNFGDPNTEAFF.

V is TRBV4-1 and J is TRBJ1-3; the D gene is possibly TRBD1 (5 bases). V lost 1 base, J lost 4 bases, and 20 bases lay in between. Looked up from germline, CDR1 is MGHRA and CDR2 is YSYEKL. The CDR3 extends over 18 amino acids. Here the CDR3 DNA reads TGCGCCAGCAGCCAAGTCAGGGCTGCTTCGGCAGGCGGAAACACCATATATTTT. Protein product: CASSQVRAASAGGNTIYF.